The 3 T cell receptor beta chains below were found in one sample sequenced in a study of CD8+ T cells in alopecia areata. Sample treatment: oral pan-JAK inhibitor, 5-10 mg twice daily. The authors extracted RNA and reverse transcribed it into cDNA as the sequencing template. Sequencing used immunoSEQ multiplex PCR; TCRdb keeps in-frame clones, though not all of them. The data show some 190,000 clones, about 47% seen once. Sequencing was performed on CD8+ T cells sorted from blood, taken around week 52, from a patient treated with tofacitinib. The source of these receptors is a human donor with alopecia areata.

This clone was picked up a small number of times. The V call is TRBV29-1, the J call TRBJ2-2; D might be TRBD2 (5 bases). Trimming pared 7 bases from V and 4 bases from J, leaving 13 bases between. The CDR3 is 13 residues long. Looked up from germline, CDR1 is SQVTM and CDR2 is ANQGSEA. This CDR3 is CSATRGPTGELFF. DNA for the CDR3: TGCAGCGCGACTCGGGGTCCCACCGGGGAGCTGTTTTTT.

There are a few counts of this clone. The CDR3 region is CASRVFGYNEQFF. The DNA of the CDR3 is TGTGCCAGCAGGGTCTTTGGGTACAATGAGCAGTTCTTC. The V call is TRBV2, the J call TRBJ2-1; D gene ambiguous. The CDR3 spans 13 residues. Germline V gives CDR1 SNHLY, CDR2 FYNNEI. The V end was cut by 6 bases, the J end by 4 bases, with 10 bases between.

The chain carries TRBV27 and TRBJ2-5; possibly TRBD1 or TRBD2 for D (6 bases each). The end of the DNA fits TRBJ2-7 better, so the J call may be wrong. The CDR3 has 14 amino acids. The germline V gene encodes CDR1 MNHEY and CDR2 SMNVEV (reference sequence). The CDR3: CASSFQGGIYEQYF. The CDR3 DNA follows: TGTGCCAGCAGTTTCCAAGGGGGGATCTACGAGCAGTACTTC.